This entry is about one T cell receptor beta chain. Original handling: It was from reference gene primer amplification that nucleated cell counts were estimated. Produced via immunoSEQ multiplex PCR; TCRdb's table is partial and in-frame only. The DNA gave D and trimming, while V, J and clone size come from that table. The data show 50,000 or so clones, 82% seen once. This specimen comes from a study of blood T cell repertoires in COVID-19. Whole-study context: Sites in the United States, Italy and Spain provided acute and convalescent COVID-19 samples. PBMCs, B-cell-depleted T cells, or T cells provided the cDNA or gDNA that made up the material.

One Seattle source followed patients from active infection through their disease course. Germline V gives CDR1 SGDLS, CDR2 YYNGEE. CDR3 length equals 15 residues. V was pared by 1 base and J by 9 bases, with 6 bases of the junction left unmatched. The receptor was derived from an elderly man with COVID-19, enrolled during active disease. V gene TRBV9 combines with J gene TRBJ2-1, with TRBD2 matching over 11 bases. The sample consisted of peripheral blood. CDR3 sequence reads: CASSVLAGGPGEQFF. Here the CDR3 DNA reads TGTGCCAGCAGCGTACTAGCGGGGGGACCTGGTGAGCAGTTCTTC.